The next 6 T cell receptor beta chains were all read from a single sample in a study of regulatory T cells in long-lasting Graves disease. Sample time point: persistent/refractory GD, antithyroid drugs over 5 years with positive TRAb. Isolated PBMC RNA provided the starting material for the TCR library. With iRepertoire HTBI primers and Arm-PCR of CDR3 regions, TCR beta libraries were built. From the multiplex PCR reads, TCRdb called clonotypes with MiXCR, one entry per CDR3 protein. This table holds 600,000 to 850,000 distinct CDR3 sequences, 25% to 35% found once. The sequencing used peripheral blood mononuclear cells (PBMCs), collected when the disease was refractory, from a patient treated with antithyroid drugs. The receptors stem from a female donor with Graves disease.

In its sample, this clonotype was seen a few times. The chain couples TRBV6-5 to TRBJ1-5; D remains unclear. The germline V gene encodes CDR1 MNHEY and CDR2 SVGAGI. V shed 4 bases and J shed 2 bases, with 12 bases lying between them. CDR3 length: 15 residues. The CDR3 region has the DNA TGTGCCAGCAGTTTTGCAGGCCTTCGCAATCAGCCCCAGCATTTT. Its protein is CASSFAGLRNQPQHF.

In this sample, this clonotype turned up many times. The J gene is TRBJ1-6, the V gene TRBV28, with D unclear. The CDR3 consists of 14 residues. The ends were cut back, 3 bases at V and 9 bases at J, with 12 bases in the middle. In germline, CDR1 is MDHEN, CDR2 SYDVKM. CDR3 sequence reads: CASSFVRSSSPLHF. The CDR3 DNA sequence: TGTGCCAGCAGTTTCGTGCGATCAAGTTCACCCCTCCACTTT.

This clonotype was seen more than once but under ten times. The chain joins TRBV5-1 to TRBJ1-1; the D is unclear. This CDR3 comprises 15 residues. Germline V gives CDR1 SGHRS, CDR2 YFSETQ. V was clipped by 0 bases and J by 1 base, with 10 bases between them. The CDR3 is CASSLAVSTNTEAFF. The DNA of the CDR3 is TGCGCCAGCAGCTTGGCCGTCTCAACGAACACTGAAGCTTTCTTT.

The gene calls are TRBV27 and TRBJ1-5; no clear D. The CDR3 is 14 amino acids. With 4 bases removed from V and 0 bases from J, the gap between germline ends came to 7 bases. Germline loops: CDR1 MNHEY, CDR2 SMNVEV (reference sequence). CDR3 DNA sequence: TGTGCCAGCAGTTATCGGAGTAGCAATCAGCCCCAGCATTTT. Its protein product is CASSYRSSNQPQHF.

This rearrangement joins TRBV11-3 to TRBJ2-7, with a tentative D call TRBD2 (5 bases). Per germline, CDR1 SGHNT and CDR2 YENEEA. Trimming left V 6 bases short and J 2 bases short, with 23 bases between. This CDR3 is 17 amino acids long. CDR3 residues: CASSPNSGVLTPYEQYF. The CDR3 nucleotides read TGTGCCAGCAGTCCAAACTCCGGGGTCCTGACCCCCTACGAGCAGTACTTC.

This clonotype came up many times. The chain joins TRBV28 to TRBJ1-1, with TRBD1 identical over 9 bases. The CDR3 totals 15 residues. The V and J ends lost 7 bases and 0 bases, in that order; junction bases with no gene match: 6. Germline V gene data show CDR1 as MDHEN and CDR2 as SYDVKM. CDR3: CASTPDRGLNTEAFF. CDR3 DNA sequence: TGTGCCAGCACCCCGGACAGGGGATTGAACACTGAAGCTTTCTTT.